The 27 T cell receptor beta chains below come from one sample, sequenced in a study of immune reconstitution after stem cell transplant in scleroderma (dated 2017 in TCRdb). Library preparation used RT-PCR. Instrument used: Illumina MiSeq. TCRdb reanalyzed the raw reads on its own, using fastp at Q25 for trimming and MiXCR for clone calling, and kept in-frame beta chains. For every CDR3 protein sequence, its rows merge into one entry that carries the most common genes and DNA. This sample comprises more than 2,000 distinct CDR3 sequences, 7.4% of them detected only once. The ten largest make up roughly 12% of the sample. This sample was obtained before or after autologous hematopoietic stem cell transplantation (not recorded which). These receptors originate from a male donor with systemic sclerosis.

By share, this clonotype counts as medium-sized. This sequence joins TRBV5-1 and TRBJ2-7; D could derive from TRBD1 or TRBD2 (5 bases each). Germline CDR1 and CDR2: SGHRS and YFSETQ. The V gene lost 3 bases and the J gene lost 6 bases, with 16 bases spanning the gap. This CDR3 has 14 amino acids. The CDR3, as DNA: TGCGCCAGCAGCTATGGGACCACGGGTGGCGAGCAGTACTTC. As protein: CASSYGTTGGEQYF.

Within the sample, this clonotype is medium-sized. The chain links TRBV29-1 to TRBJ2-3; 12 bases line up with TRBD2. V dropped 4 bases and J dropped 4; count of bases not matched to a gene: 0. From germline, CDR1 is SQVTM and CDR2 ANQGSEA. The length of the CDR3 is 13 residues. The CDR3 spells CSVGTSGADTQYF. CDR3 DNA: TGCAGCGTTGGGACTAGCGGGGCAGATACGCAGTATTTT.

This clonotype came up a few times. This rearrangement joins TRBV7-2 to TRBJ2-1, with 8 bases identical to TRBD1. Germline CDR1 and CDR2: SGHTA and FQGNSA. The CDR3 has 15 residues. The ends lost 5 bases at V and 2 bases at J; junction bases unmatched: 5. The CDR3 loop is CASSADRGPYNEQFF. CDR3 nucleotide sequence: TGTGCCAGCAGCGCCGACAGGGGCCCCTACAATGAGCAGTTCTTC.

By share, this clonotype ranks as medium-sized (0.01 to 0.1%). CDR3 sequence reads: CASSRHEGSGYGYTF. The DNA for the CDR3 is TGTGCCAGCAGCCGACACGAGGGGAGTGGCTATGGCTACACCTTC. This chain links TRBV5-4 with TRBJ1-2; the D gene is possibly TRBD1 (5 bases). The CDR3 loop spans 15 amino acids. Germline V CDR1 and CDR2: SGHNT, YYREEE (reference sequence). The germline V and J ends were trimmed by 4 bases and 4 bases, with 17 bases remaining between them.

Judged by abundance, this clonotype is medium-sized. The chain has TRBV27 and TRBJ2-2; 8 nucleotides agree with TRBD2. CDR3 length equals 14 residues. J lost 6 bases, V lost 6 bases, and 6 bases had no gene match. Germline CDR1 and CDR2: MNHEY and SMNVEV (reference sequence). CDR3 sequence: CASRRGGRAGELFF. CDR3 DNA: TGTGCCAGCAGACGGGGGGGGCGGGCCGGGGAGCTGTTTTTT.

By its share, this clonotype is medium-sized (0.01 to 0.1%). The chain combines TRBV2 with TRBJ2-5; 7 bases agree with TRBD1. The CDR3 consists of 14 residues. Germline CDR1 is SNHLY and CDR2 is FYNNEI. With 5 bases clipped from V and 5 bases from J, the junction kept 8 bases outside the gene matches. CDR3 loop: CASSWTQGVETQYF. CDR3 coding DNA: TGTGCCAGCAGTTGGACGCAGGGGGTGGAGACCCAGTACTTC.

By sample share, this clonotype is medium-sized (0.01 to 0.1%). The rearrangement uses TRBV29-1 and TRBJ2-3, with 8 bases lining up with TRBD2. V shed 3 bases, J shed 8 bases, and the junction held 13 bases outside the gene matches. In germline, CDR1 is SQVTM, CDR2 ANQGSEA. This CDR3 comprises 15 residues. The CDR3 loop reads CSVDISGTRGGTQYF. CDR3 DNA sequence: TGCAGCGTTGATATTAGCGGGACTAGGGGTGGTACGCAGTATTTT.

By sample share, this clonotype is large. The rearrangement uses TRBV20-1 and TRBJ2-3; D gene unclear. The V and J ends lost 1 base and 5 bases respectively, with 4 bases between them. The V gene's germline CDR1 is DFQATT and CDR2 SNEGSKA (reference sequence). The CDR3 is made up of 11 amino acids. The CDR3 region is CSARGRDTQYF. CDR3 coding DNA: TGCAGTGCTAGAGGGCGAGATACGCAGTATTTT.

Judged by abundance, this clonotype is medium-sized. The rearrangement links TRBV9 to TRBJ2-2, with D perhaps TRBD1 (6 bases). The CDR3 spans 17 residues. Germline loops: CDR1 SGDLS, CDR2 YYNGEE. The V end lost 4 bases, the J end lost 0 bases, and 16 bases lay between the germline ends. CDR3 in DNA: TGTGCCAGCAGCTCGGGGCCGCGGACAGCGAACACCGGGGAGCTGTTTTTT. Translating it yields CASSSGPRTANTGELFF.

This clonotype was seen only a few times. This CDR3 is CASSYSLDAGNYGYTF. The CDR3 DNA follows: TGTGCCAGCAGTTACTCGTTGGACGCCGGGAACTATGGCTACACCTTC. The chain is built from TRBV6-6 and TRBJ1-2, with D unresolved. The V gene lost 0 bases and the J gene lost 2 bases, with 13 bases spanning the gap. Germline V gene data show CDR1 as MNHNY and CDR2 as SVGAGI (reference sequence). The CDR3 sequence is 16 residues long.

This clonotype ranks as medium-sized (0.01 to 0.1%). The gene calls are TRBV20-1 and TRBJ1-3, with a tentative D call TRBD1 (5 bases). V lost 1 base and J lost 1, with 14 bases in between. There are 16 residues in the CDR3. The germline gives CDR1 DFQATT, CDR2 SNEGSKA (reference sequence). The CDR3 sequence: CSARAIGGRSGNTIYF. The CDR3 DNA follows: TGCAGTGCTAGAGCTATTGGGGGAAGGTCTGGAAACACCATATATTTT.

Notes on this clonotype: This may arise from a read error, as a much more abundant clone is one base away. The CDR3 loop is CAGSQGLRHNEQFF. CDR3 DNA sequence: TGTGCCGGCAGCCAAGGCCTCAGACATAATGAGCAGTTCTTC. The rearrangement uses TRBV14 and TRBJ2-1; unclear D gene. The CDR3 runs 14 residues. From germline, CDR1 is SGHDN and CDR2 FVKESK.

This clonotype was observed a handful of times. The rearrangement joins TRBV29-1 to TRBJ2-3; D is uncertain. The V and J ends lost 3 bases and 4 bases respectively, with 11 bases between them. This CDR3 region has 13 residues. Germline lookup yields CDR1 SQVTM and CDR2 ANQGSEA. The CDR3 bases are TGCAGCGTTGACTTAAATAGTGCAGATACGCAGTATTTT. Translating gives CSVDLNSADTQYF.

This clonotype is termed medium-sized. The rearrangement joins TRBV20-1 to TRBJ2-2, with 8 bases lining up with TRBD2. This CDR3 comprises 12 residues. After removal of 4 bases from V and 5 bases from J, the junction contained 0 bases not matched to a gene. Germline CDR1 and CDR2: DFQATT and SNEGSKA (reference sequence). CDR3 sequence (DNA): TGCAGTGCTAAGCGGGGGACCGGGGAGCTGTTTTTT. Its translation: CSAKRGTGELFF.

By sample share, this clonotype is large. J is TRBJ2-5 and V is TRBV20-1; TRBD2 aligns across 8 bases. Germline loops: CDR1 DFQATT, CDR2 SNEGSKA (reference sequence). V lost 4 bases to trimming and J lost 5 bases; unmatched junction nucleotides: 18. CDR3 length equals 17 residues. The CDR3 reads CSAKTVRWVAGYETQYF. The CDR3 DNA reads TGCAGTGCTAAAACTGTCAGATGGGTAGCGGGGTACGAGACCCAGTACTTC.

By share, this clonotype ranks as medium-sized. The J gene is TRBJ2-7, the V gene TRBV7-6; tentatively, D is TRBD1 or TRBD2 (5 bases each). The CDR3 consists of 14 residues. Trimming removed 6 bases at V and 3 bases at J, with 15 bases between. Germline assignment: CDR1 SGHVS and CDR2 FNYEAQ. CDR3 in amino acids: CASSLSGTIYEQYF. In DNA form, the CDR3 reads TGTGCCAGCAGTCTTTCCGGGACCATCTACGAGCAGTACTTC.

This clonotype is judged medium-sized. This chain joins TRBV12-5 and TRBJ1-5, with D unresolved. Germline V gene data show CDR1 as LGHNT and CDR2 as FRNRAP. The CDR3 length is 15 residues. Trimming took 0 bases from V and 0 from J, leaving 6 bases between them. In nucleotides, the CDR3 is TGTGCTAGTGGTTTGGTAGGGAGTAGCAATCAGCCCCAGCATTTT. Protein: CASGLVGSSNQPQHF.

In its sample, this clonotype ranks as medium-sized. The chain recombines TRBV25-1 with TRBJ2-7; D unclear. V was trimmed by 2 bases and J by 4 bases, leaving 3 bases between them. The CDR3 contains 11 residues. From germline, CDR1 is MGHDK and CDR2 SYGVNS. The CDR3: CASSEEYEQYF. CDR3 DNA: TGTGCCAGCAGTGAAGAATACGAGCAGTACTTC.

The chain links TRBV5-6 to TRBJ2-5; D is unresolved. CDR1 SGHDT and CDR2 YYEEEE come from the germline V gene. The germline V and J ends were trimmed by 1 base and 2 bases, with 12 bases remaining between them. The CDR3 runs 15 residues. CDR3 in DNA: TGTGCCAGCAGCTTGATCGCCAGAGTACAAGAGACCCAGTACTTC. It codes for CASSLIARVQETQYF.

Within the sample, this clonotype is medium-sized (0.01 to 0.1%). The germline gene is not matched at one end of the junction; a read error may be the cause. Written as DNA, the CDR3 is TGTGCCAGCACCTTGGGGCTAGCGAATACCTACAATGAGCAGTTCTTC. As protein: CASTLGLANTYNEQFF. The chain recombines TRBV5-6 with TRBJ2-1; TRBD2 is a possible D gene (6 bases). Germline values: CDR1 SGHDT, CDR2 YYEEEE. The CDR3 has 16 residues.

The V call is TRBV15, the J call TRBJ1-5; D gene ambiguous. Germline V gene sequence: CDR1 LNHNV, CDR2 YYDKDF (reference sequence). CDR3 length: 15 amino acids. V lost 0 bases and J 3 bases, leaving 9 bases between the germline ends. The CDR3 DNA sequence: TGTGCCACCAGCAGAGAGACCAGTGCCAATCAGCCCCAGCATTTT. Translating gives CATSRETSANQPQHF.

This clonotype is termed medium-sized. This chain joins TRBV7-9 and TRBJ1-2; D call uncertain. In germline, CDR1 is SEHNR, CDR2 FQNEAQ (reference sequence). The length of the CDR3 is 15 residues. The germline V and J ends were trimmed by 4 bases and 6 bases, with 18 bases remaining between them. The CDR3 protein is CASSSYTGGSDGYTF. The CDR3 nucleotides read TGTGCCAGCAGCTCATACACGGGCGGTTCCGATGGCTACACCTTC.

By frequency in the sample, this clonotype is medium-sized. This sequence joins TRBV5-6 and TRBJ2-7; a weak D match, TRBD1 (5 bases). Germline CDR1 is SGHDT and CDR2 is YYEEEE. Between the trimmed V and J ends, which lost 3 bases and 4 bases, there was a span of 11 bases. The CDR3 has 13 residues. In DNA, the CDR3 is TGTGCCAGCAGCTCTACAGGTAGATACGAGCAGTACTTC. Protein sequence: CASSSTGRYEQYF.

The V call is TRBV29-1, the J call TRBJ2-5, with 10 positions matching TRBD1. Per germline, CDR1 SQVTM and CDR2 ANQGSEA. The V segment lost 4 bases and the J segment 0 bases; nucleotides outside the gene matches: 5. The CDR3 spans 15 residues. The CDR3 bases are TGCAGCGTTGTCGCCGGGACAGGGGACCAAGAGACCCAGTACTTC. Its translation: CSVVAGTGDQETQYF.

This clonotype is termed medium-sized. The chain employs TRBV29-1 and TRBJ1-2, with D unresolved. V lost 4 bases to trimming and J lost 1 base, with 19 bases between them. Looked up from germline, CDR1 is SQVTM and CDR2 is ANQGSEA. This CDR3 region has 16 residues. Written as DNA, the CDR3 is TGCAGCGTTGCCCTTGGAACCGGGCCCTATAACTATGGCTACACCTTC. As protein: CSVALGTGPYNYGYTF.

This clonotype is large (0.1 to 1%) in the sample. The chain links TRBV7-8 to TRBJ2-3; 9 nucleotides align to TRBD2. V was clipped by 5 bases and J by 4 bases; unmatched bases: 13. Germline CDR1 and CDR2: SGHVS and FQNEAQ. The CDR3 loop spans 17 amino acids. The CDR3: CASSLGGRGGHADTQYF. For the CDR3, the DNA is TGTGCCAGCAGCCTAGGAGGGCGGGGGGGCCACGCAGATACGCAGTATTTT.

In its sample, this clonotype is large. In nucleotides, the CDR3 is TGTGCTAGTGGTTTGGTACAGTTCACCGGGGAGCTGTTTTTT. It specifies CASGLVQFTGELFF. The J gene is TRBJ2-2, the V gene TRBV12-5; D is undetermined. V shed 0 bases and J shed 4 bases, with 6 bases lying between them. This CDR3 has 14 amino acids. Germline loops: CDR1 LGHNT, CDR2 FRNRAP.